These 5 T cell receptor beta chains were all obtained from the same sample, sequenced in a study of CD8+ T cells in alopecia areata. Reverse transcription of extracted RNA yielded cDNA, which provided the sequencing template. Assay used: immunoSEQ multiplex PCR; TCRdb lists only in-frame clones, some missing. The sample carries about 180,000 clones, around three fifths recorded once. The starting material was CD4+ T cells sorted from blood, obtained at week 0. Receptor source: a human donor with alopecia areata.

This clone occurred a few times. The J gene is TRBJ2-7, the V gene TRBV30; D perhaps matches TRBD1 (6 bases). The CDR3 totals 14 residues. The germline gives CDR1 GTSNPN, CDR2 SVGIG (reference sequence). Trimming left V 4 bases short and J 2 bases short, with 15 bases between. The CDR3 is CAWTPGGTTYEQYF. For the CDR3, the DNA is TGTGCCTGGACCCCTGGGGGCACTACCTACGAGCAGTACTTC.

This clone showed up just once. This sequence joins TRBV7-6 and TRBJ1-6; D is uncertain. Germline values: CDR1 SGHVS, CDR2 FNYEAQ. The CDR3 is made up of 14 amino acids. V gave up 1 base and J gave up 7 bases, with 8 bases separating them. The CDR3 DNA sequence: TGTGCCAGCAGCTTAGGGGAGGGCAATTCACCCCTCCACTTT. Residues: CASSLGEGNSPLHF.

The chain recombines TRBV30 with TRBJ1-1, with 7 bases aligning to TRBD1. CDR1 GTSNPN and CDR2 SVGIG come from the germline V gene (reference sequence). The CDR3 runs to 14 residues. V was pared by 2 bases and J by 0 bases, with 3 bases of the junction left unmatched. CDR3 protein: CAWSTGQVNTEAFF. The CDR3 coding sequence is TGTGCCTGGAGTACAGGACAGGTGAACACTGAAGCTTTCTTT.

This clone was detected a few times. The chain employs TRBV29-1 and TRBJ2-7; D gene ambiguous. The V gene's germline CDR1 is SQVTM and CDR2 ANQGSEA. Trimming took off 5 bases at V and 4 bases at J, with 12 bases between the two ends. This CDR3 region has 12 residues. The CDR3, as DNA: TGCAGCGTTAGGCGTTCCCAGTACGAGCAGTACTTC. This translates into CSVRRSQYEQYF.

The CDR3 is CASSARTSGDRDTQYF. The CDR3 region has the DNA TGTGCCAGTAGTGCCCGGACTAGCGGGGACAGAGATACGCAGTATTTT. The chain employs TRBV19 and TRBJ2-3; the match to TRBD2 covers 12 bases. V was clipped by 5 bases and J by 5 bases; unmatched bases: 8. CDR1 and CDR2 (germline): LNHDA, SQIVND (reference sequence). This CDR3 comprises 16 residues.